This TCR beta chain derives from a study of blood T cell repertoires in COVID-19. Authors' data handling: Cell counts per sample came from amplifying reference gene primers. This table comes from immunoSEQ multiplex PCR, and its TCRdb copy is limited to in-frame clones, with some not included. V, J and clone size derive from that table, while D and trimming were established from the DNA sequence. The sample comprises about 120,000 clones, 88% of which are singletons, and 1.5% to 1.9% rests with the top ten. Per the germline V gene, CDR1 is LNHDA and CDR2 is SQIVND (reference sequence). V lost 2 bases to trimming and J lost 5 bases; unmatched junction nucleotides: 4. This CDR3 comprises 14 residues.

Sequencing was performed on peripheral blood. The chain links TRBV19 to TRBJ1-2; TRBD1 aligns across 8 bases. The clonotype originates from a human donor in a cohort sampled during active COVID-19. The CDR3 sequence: CASSIPGQDYGYTF. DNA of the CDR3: TGTGCCAGTAGTATACCGGGACAGGATTATGGCTACACCTTC.